These 28 T cell receptor beta chains originate from one sample sequenced in a study of regulatory dendritic cells for organ transplantation. The method was immunoSEQ multiplex PCR; TCRdb's version includes in-frame clones alone and lacks a portion of them. The table includes tens of thousands of clones, roughly 80% detected once. Sequencing was performed on naive CD4+ T cells from blood. Subset denoted: CD45RA+ naive T cells. These receptors came from a human donor in good health.

The rearrangement uses TRBV10-3 and TRBJ2-7; 8 positions match TRBD1. The CDR3 is made up of 14 amino acids. CDR1 is ENHRY and CDR2 is SYGVKD in the germline V gene. J gave up 3 bases and V 5 bases, and 6 bases lay outside the gene matches. DNA for the CDR3: TGTGCCATCAGTACCAGTGGACAGGGCTACGAGCAGTACTTC. It codes for CAISTSGQGYEQYF.

The rearrangement uses TRBV4-3 and TRBJ1-2; no clear D gene. The CDR3 totals 16 residues. Germline assignment: CDR1 LGHNA and CDR2 YSLEER. Trimming took 0 bases from V and 8 from J, leaving 19 bases between them. CDR3 sequence (DNA): TGCGCCAGCAGCCAAGATGACGCCCCAAGCGGGCGCGGCTACACCTTC. It translates to CASSQDDAPSGRGYTF.

This chain uses TRBV5-1 with TRBJ2-1; D might be TRBD1 (6 bases). Between the trimmed V and J ends, which lost 0 bases and 5 bases, there was a span of 12 bases. The CDR3 spans 15 residues. Germline CDR1 SGHRS, CDR2 YFSETQ. CDR3 residues: CASSLEFGDNNEQFF. CDR3 coding DNA: TGCGCCAGCAGCTTGGAGTTCGGGGACAACAATGAGCAGTTCTTC.

Comments on this clone: The same CDR3 arises from other DNA sequences in this sample as well. The rearrangement links TRBV5-4 to TRBJ1-1; D perhaps matches TRBD1 (6 bases). V lost 4 bases to trimming and J lost 0 bases, with 10 bases between them. This CDR3 spans 14 amino acids. Germline lookup yields CDR1 SGHNT and CDR2 YYREEE (reference sequence). The CDR3 bases are TGTGCCAGCAGCCTACAGGGAATGAACACTGAAGCTTTCTTT. Its translation: CASSLQGMNTEAFF.

This chain connects TRBV19 to TRBJ1-2, with D possibly being TRBD1 (6 bases). V lost 2 bases and J 4 bases, leaving 11 bases between the germline ends. Germline CDR1 LNHDA, CDR2 SQIVND (reference sequence). The CDR3 loop spans 14 amino acids. This chain's CDR3 is CASSIRDTPYGYTF. The CDR3 region has the DNA TGTGCCAGTAGTATAAGGGACACCCCCTATGGCTACACCTTC.

This chain uses TRBV2 with TRBJ2-3; D unclear. Germline loops: CDR1 SNHLY, CDR2 FYNNEI. V lost 2 bases and J 6 bases, leaving 12 bases between the germline ends. The CDR3 is made up of 14 amino acids. The CDR3 sequence: CASSEQPERDTQYF. CDR3 coding DNA: TGTGCCAGCAGTGAACAGCCGGAGCGTGATACGCAGTATTTT.

This clone appeared once. Sequence at one end of the junction differs from germline and may be a read error. The chain recombines TRBV5-4 with TRBJ1-2; D not resolved. The germline V gene has CDR1 SGHNT and CDR2 YYREEE (reference sequence). This CDR3 spans 14 amino acids. CDR3: CASRLDVSGYGYTF. The CDR3 DNA is TGTGCCAGCAGGTTGGACGTGTCGGGTTATGGCTACACCTTC.

This clone was seen a single time. The J gene is TRBJ1-1, the V gene TRBV6-5; 7 bases agree with TRBD1. The germline V gene encodes CDR1 MNHEY and CDR2 SVGAGI. V shed 6 bases and J 4 bases; nucleotides not matched to a gene: 5. This CDR3 comprises 13 residues. The CDR3 nucleotides are TGTGCCAGCAGAAAACAGGGGAGCACTGAAGCTTTCTTT. It codes for CASRKQGSTEAFF.

This rearrangement joins TRBV6-1 to TRBJ2-3; possibly TRBD1 for D (6 bases). Germline lookup yields CDR1 MNHNS and CDR2 SASEGT. There are 14 residues in the CDR3. The V gene lost 10 bases and the J gene lost 0 bases, with 14 bases spanning the gap. The CDR3: CAIRGSPSTDTQYF. In DNA, the CDR3 is TGTGCCATAAGGGGGTCCCCTAGCACAGATACGCAGTATTTT.

For the CDR3, the DNA is TGTGCCACCAGCAGAGGGGACTACTATGGCTACACCTTC. Protein product: CATSRGDYYGYTF. This chain connects TRBV15 to TRBJ1-2; D may be TRBD1 (5 bases). V lost 1 base, J lost 3 bases, and 6 bases lay in between. Germline CDR1 and CDR2: LNHNV and YYDKDF (reference sequence). This CDR3 is built from 13 residues.

The chain joins TRBV19 to TRBJ1-5; the match to TRBD1 covers 7 bases. Per germline, CDR1 LNHDA and CDR2 SQIVND (reference sequence). The CDR3 covers 13 residues. The V gene end was trimmed by 4 bases and the J gene end by 4 bases; junction bases not matched to a gene: 1. CDR3 residues: CASSTGQNQPQHF. CDR3 DNA sequence: TGTGCCAGTAGTACGGGACAGAATCAGCCCCAGCATTTT.

This sequence joins TRBV12-5 and TRBJ1-5; a weak D match, TRBD1 (6 bases). The ends were cut back, 4 bases at V and 2 bases at J, with 18 bases in the middle. The CDR3 has 17 amino acids. Per germline, CDR1 LGHNT and CDR2 FRNRAP. The CDR3: CASGSQSQGLGNQPQHF. For the CDR3, the DNA is TGTGCTAGTGGTTCCCAAAGTCAGGGGCTTGGCAATCAGCCCCAGCATTTT. The full variable domain, in which reference TRBV12-5 and TRBJ1-5 provide the parts outside the CDR3, is DARVTQTPRHKVTEMGQEVTMRCQPILGHNTVFWYRQTMMQGLELLAYFRNRAPLDDSGMPKDRFSAEMPDATLATLKIQPSEPRDSAVYFCASGSQSQGLGNQPQHFGDGTRLSIL.

This clone came up a few times. The chain combines TRBV29-1 with TRBJ2-5; possibly TRBD1 for D (5 bases). The length of the CDR3 is 14 residues. Germline CDR1 reads SQVTM; CDR2 reads ANQGSEA. V was shortened by 5 bases and J by 5 bases, with 18 bases between the two germline ends. In DNA, the CDR3 is TGCAGCGTTATCCGACAGTCACGAAGGGAGACCCAGTACTTC. Its translation: CSVIRQSRRETQYF.

This clone was recorded once. The genes are TRBV18 and TRBJ2-7, with a tentative D call TRBD1 (6 bases). The CDR3 has 15 amino acids. V dropped 3 bases and J dropped 2 bases, with 14 bases sitting between them. Germline V gene data show CDR1 as KGHSH and CDR2 as LQKENI. DNA of the CDR3: TGTGCCAGCTCACCGTTGGCAGGGGCAACCTACGAGCAGTACTTC. Translation: CASSPLAGATYEQYF. Combining the CDR3 with reference TRBV18 and TRBJ2-7 gives the whole variable domain NAGVMQNPRHLVRRRGQEARLRCSPMKGHSHVYWYRQLPEEGLKFMVYLQKENIIDESGMPKERFSAEFPKEGPSILRIQQVVRGDSAAYFCASSPLAGATYEQYFGPGTRLTVT.

V is TRBV23-1 and J is TRBJ1-5, with a tentative D call TRBD1 (5 bases). TRBV23-1 is an ORF, with its function uncertain. Trimming stripped 2 bases from V and 4 bases from J, with 15 bases between. The CDR3 spans 16 residues. DNA for the CDR3: TGCGCCAGCAGTCAAGTTTGGGACTTCCCGAATCAGCCCCAGCATTTT. Translated, it gives CASSQVWDFPNQPQHF.

V is TRBV5-1 and J is TRBJ2-5; TRBD2 might be the D (6 bases). The V gene lost 4 bases and the J gene lost 1 base, with 14 bases spanning the gap. The CDR3 loop spans 15 amino acids. The germline V gene encodes CDR1 SGHRS and CDR2 YFSETQ. The CDR3 DNA reads as TGCGCCAGCAGCCCTCTGGGGGACTTCCAAGAGACCCAGTACTTC. Translating it yields CASSPLGDFQETQYF.

The rearrangement uses TRBV2 and TRBJ2-5; TRBD1 is a possible D gene (5 bases). This CDR3 comprises 14 residues. Trimming took off 6 bases at V and 1 base at J, with 12 bases between the two ends. Germline CDR1 is SNHLY and CDR2 is FYNNEI. The CDR3 DNA reads TGTGCCAGCAGGGTAGACAGTATCCAAGAGACCCAGTACTTC. It is translated as CASRVDSIQETQYF. Based on the CDR3 plus reference TRBV2 and TRBJ2-5, the full variable domain is EPEVTQTPSHQVTQMGQEVILRCVPISNHLYFYWYRQILGQKVEFLVSFYNNEISEKSEIFDDQFSVERPDGSNFTLKIRSTKLEDSAMYFCASRVDSIQETQYFGPGTRLLVL.

The chain carries TRBV9 and TRBJ1-2, with D perhaps TRBD1 (5 bases). The CDR3 has 15 amino acids. Trimming shortened V by 3 bases and J by 3 bases, and 15 bases separated the two germline ends. Germline-derived CDR1 and CDR2 are SGDLS and YYNGEE. CDR3 amino acids: CASSGGTNMDYGYTF. The CDR3 DNA reads TGTGCCAGCAGCGGGGGGACTAACATGGACTATGGCTACACCTTC. The complete variable domain, with remaining parts taken from reference TRBV9 and TRBJ1-2, reads DSGVTQTPKHLITATGQRVTLRCSPRSGDLSVYWYQQSLDQGLQFLIQYYNGEERAKGNILERFSAQQFPDLHSELNLSSLELGDSALYFCASSGGTNMDYGYTFGSGTRLTVV.

The genes are TRBV7-2 and TRBJ2-1; a weak D match, TRBD2 (6 bases). This CDR3 region has 14 residues. CDR1 is SGHTA, CDR2 FQGNSA, per germline. The ends were cut back, 5 bases at V and 4 bases at J, with 12 bases in the middle. Here the CDR3 reads CASSGDSPYNEQFF. The CDR3 DNA reads TGTGCCAGCAGCGGGGACTCCCCTTACAATGAGCAGTTCTTC.

The count of this clone is one. The chain joins TRBV5-1 to TRBJ2-7, with 7 bases aligning to TRBD2. CDR1 and CDR2 (germline): SGHRS, YFSETQ. J gave up 0 bases and V 7 bases, and 7 bases lay outside the gene matches. The CDR3 totals 14 residues. The CDR3 sequence is CASSTSDSSYEQYF. DNA of the CDR3: TGCGCCAGCTCAACTAGCGATTCCTCCTACGAGCAGTACTTC. Using reference TRBV5-1 and TRBJ2-7 for the parts outside the CDR3, the full variable domain is KAGVTQTPRYLIKTRGQQVTLSCSPISGHRSVSWYQQTPGQGLQFLFEYFSETQRNKGNFPGRFSGRQFSNSRSEMNVSTLELGDSALYLCASSTSDSSYEQYFGPGTRLTVT.

This clone was recorded once. In DNA, the CDR3 is TGCGCCAGCAGCTTGGTCGGCAGGCAGGGCTACACCTTC. Its translation: CASSLVGRQGYTF. The chain is built from TRBV5-1 and TRBJ1-2; no clear D. Trimming left V 0 bases short and J 8 bases short, with 11 bases between. In germline, CDR1 is SGHRS, CDR2 YFSETQ. This CDR3 has 13 amino acids.

The V gene is TRBV7-3, the J gene TRBJ1-2; a weak D match, TRBD1 (5 bases). CDR3 length equals 13 residues. V lost 3 bases and J lost 4, with 9 bases in between. Germline V gene data show CDR1 as SGHTA and CDR2 as FQGTGA. As DNA, the CDR3 is TGTGCCAGCAGCTTGGGGCAGACCTATGGCTACACCTTC. Encoded protein: CASSLGQTYGYTF.

The chain combines TRBV6-4 with TRBJ2-1, with a weak D call TRBD2 (6 bases). The CDR3 is 14 residues long. The V and J ends lost 4 bases and 7 bases respectively, with 14 bases between them. The germline gives CDR1 MRHNA, CDR2 SNTAGT. The CDR3 region has the DNA TGTGCCAGCAGTGCCCTAGCGACGTCAAATGAGCAGTTCTTC. Protein sequence: CASSALATSNEQFF.

The chain has TRBV7-2 and TRBJ1-3; no firm D call. Trimming pared 1 base from V and 7 bases from J, leaving 8 bases between. The CDR3 is 13 residues long. CDR1 and CDR2 from the germline V gene are SGHTA and FQGNSA. CDR3 nucleotides: TGTGCCAGCAGCTTAGGCGCCATCAACACCATATATTTT. This sequence encodes CASSLGAINTIYF.

This clone appeared once. The chain uses TRBV5-8 and TRBJ2-3; D not certain. The CDR3 has 13 residues. Germline-derived CDR1 and CDR2 are SGHTS and YDEGEE. Trimming left V 2 bases short and J 4 bases short, with 8 bases between. CDR3 protein: CASSFTSSDTQYF. The CDR3 DNA reads as TGTGCCAGCAGCTTCACATCCTCAGATACGCAGTATTTT.

V and J are TRBV9 and TRBJ2-3; 12 positions match TRBD2. The CDR3 consists of 17 residues. CDR1 and CDR2 (germline): SGDLS, YYNGEE. V lost 4 bases, J lost 4 bases, and 10 bases stayed unmatched. CDR3 DNA: TGTGCCAGCAGCACTAGCGGGGGGCCTCTACAGGCAGATACGCAGTATTTT. Translated: CASSTSGGPLQADTQYF.

The CDR3 loop reads CASKPGVDSNYGYTF. In DNA, the CDR3 is TGTGCCAGCAAACCCGGAGTAGACTCTAACTATGGCTACACCTTC. This chain connects TRBV2 to TRBJ1-2; no definite D call. This CDR3 has 15 amino acids. Per the germline V gene, CDR1 is SNHLY and CDR2 is FYNNEI. The germline V and J ends were trimmed by 7 bases and 0 bases, with 15 bases remaining between them.

In its sample, this clone was seen once. J is TRBJ1-1 and V is TRBV7-9; possibly TRBD1 for D (5 bases). Between the trimmed V and J ends, which lost 5 bases and 0 bases, there was a span of 10 bases. Per the germline V gene, CDR1 is SEHNR and CDR2 is FQNEAQ (reference sequence). This CDR3 comprises 14 residues. The CDR3 loop reads CASSPQGLNTEAFF. DNA for the CDR3: TGTGCCAGCAGCCCGCAGGGTTTGAACACTGAAGCTTTCTTT.